The 24 T cell receptor beta chains reported below all come from one sample, sequenced in a study of blood T cell repertoires in COVID-19. The data were produced by immunoSEQ multiplex PCR, yet TCRdb's version contains in-frame clones alone and is incomplete. The repertoire has 100,000 or so clones, about 85% of them found once; the top ten carry around 2%. Material: peripheral blood. The receptors come from a human donor in a cohort sampled during active COVID-19.

The chain joins TRBV5-4 to TRBJ2-5; TRBD2 matches at 10 bases. From germline, CDR1 is SGHNT and CDR2 YYREEE (reference sequence). Unmatched junction bases numbered 6, after V lost 1 base and J lost 3 bases. This CDR3 comprises 16 residues. In nucleotides, the CDR3 is TGTGCCAGCAGCTTGTCAGGACTAGCGGTCGAAGAGACCCAGTACTTC. The encoded protein is CASSLSGLAVEETQYF.

V is TRBV24-1 and J is TRBJ2-2; 9 bases are shared with TRBD1. The ends lost 4 bases at V and 5 bases at J; junction bases unmatched: 4. CDR3 length: 15 amino acids. Germline values: CDR1 KGHDR, CDR2 SFDVKD. The CDR3 protein is CATSDPGQGTGELFF. In nucleotides, the CDR3 is TGTGCCACCAGTGACCCGGGACAGGGAACCGGGGAGCTGTTTTTT.

The chain employs TRBV7-3 and TRBJ1-3; 8 positions agree with TRBD1. The CDR3 is made up of 16 amino acids. The junction had 4 bases not matched to a gene; V was cut back by 3 bases and J by 0 bases. Germline CDR1 and CDR2: SGHTA and FQGTGA. In nucleotides, the CDR3 is TGTGCCAGCAGCTTCCGGACAGGGACCTCTGGAAACACCATATATTTT. This codes for CASSFRTGTSGNTIYF.

The J gene is TRBJ1-1, the V gene TRBV28, with 8 nucleotides matching TRBD1. The CDR3 consists of 11 residues. Germline trimming cut 5 bases from V and 12 bases from J; bases unmatched to any gene: 5. Looked up from germline, CDR1 is MDHEN and CDR2 is SYDVKM. CDR3 sequence reads: CASSGQGLTFF. For the CDR3, the DNA is TGTGCCAGCAGTGGACAGGGTCTAACTTTCTTT.

The CDR3 nucleotides read TGTGCCACCCAGGCGTTCCCGAACACTGAAGCTTTCTTT. Protein sequence: CATQAFPNTEAFF. This chain joins TRBV24-1 and TRBJ1-1; D gene ambiguous. Between the trimmed V and J ends, which lost 9 bases and 1 base, there was a span of 11 bases. The CDR3 consists of 13 residues. Germline V gene data show CDR1 as KGHDR and CDR2 as SFDVKD.

The chain has TRBV5-6 and TRBJ1-2; 7 nucleotides agree with TRBD1. With 0 bases clipped from V and 0 bases from J, the junction kept 5 bases outside the gene matches. Germline CDR1 and CDR2: SGHDT and YYEEEE. The CDR3 length is 16 residues. The CDR3 DNA sequence: TGTGCCAGCAGCTTGGAATTAGGGACAGCTAACTATGGCTACACCTTC. Residues: CASSLELGTANYGYTF.

This clone is medium-sized. This chain joins TRBV3-1 (or the pseudogene TRBV3-2) and TRBJ1-6, with 9 bases aligning to TRBD1. Per the germline V gene, CDR1 is LGHDT and CDR2 is YNNKEL (reference sequence). The CDR3 is 13 amino acids. The trim removed 3 bases at V and 11 bases at J, leaving 2 bases unmatched. The CDR3 spells CASSQGQGTPLHF. CDR3 DNA sequence: TGTGCCAGCAGCCAGGGACAGGGTACACCCCTCCACTTT.

In DNA, the CDR3 is TGCGCCAGCAGCCTGACTAGCGGGGGGGCGCCAGATACGCAGTATTTT. Amino acid sequence: CASSLTSGGAPDTQYF. The chain combines TRBV5-1 with TRBJ2-3; 14 bases agree with TRBD2. After removal of 4 bases from V and 4 bases from J, the junction contained 5 bases not matched to a gene. CDR3 length: 16 amino acids. Germline V lookup: CDR1 SGHRS, CDR2 YFSETQ.

The genes are TRBV6-5 and TRBJ2-5; 10 bases map to TRBD2. CDR1 is MNHEY, CDR2 SVGAGI, per germline. Trimming cost V 2 bases and J 1 base; bases outside gene matches: 4. The CDR3 is made up of 16 amino acids. The CDR3 nucleotides are TGTGCCAGCAGTTACGGAATAGCGGGGGGCCAAGAGACCCAGTACTTC. The encoded protein is CASSYGIAGGQETQYF.

The V gene is TRBV29-1, the J gene TRBJ2-7; TRBD2 matches 7 bases. This CDR3 has 13 amino acids. Losses at the gene ends were 2 bases for V and 1 base for J; bases not matched to a gene: 2. Germline assignment: CDR1 SQVTM and CDR2 ANQGSEA. This chain's CDR3 is CSVESGGSYEQYF. CDR3 nucleotides: TGCAGCGTTGAATCCGGGGGGTCCTACGAGCAGTACTTC.

The CDR3 spells CASTVSPTGSGNTIYF. DNA for the CDR3: TGTGCCAGTACCGTATCTCCAACAGGGTCTGGAAACACCATATATTTT. The rearrangement uses TRBV19 and TRBJ1-3; possibly TRBD1 for D (6 bases). Trimming cost V 7 bases and J 1 base, with 17 bases left between them. Germline CDR1 is LNHDA and CDR2 is SQIVND (reference sequence). The CDR3 contains 16 residues.

This clone was seen only once. The chain combines TRBV14 with TRBJ1-6; D is unresolved. V was pared by 4 bases and J by 2 bases, with 15 bases between. There are 17 residues in the CDR3. Germline V gene lookup returns CDR1 SGHDN and CDR2 FVKESK. The CDR3 here is CASSPNTRGAYNSPLHF. CDR3 coding DNA: TGTGCCAGCAGCCCAAACACGCGGGGTGCCTATAATTCACCCCTCCACTTT.

The chain combines TRBV30 with TRBJ1-1, with 7 bases matching TRBD1. CDR1 is GTSNPN, CDR2 SVGIG, per germline (reference sequence). V shed 3 bases and J 12 bases; nucleotides not matched to a gene: 7. This CDR3 has 11 amino acids. CDR3 region: CAWSQTGWSFF. DNA for the CDR3: TGTGCCTGGAGCCAGACAGGGTGGTCTTTCTTT.

The chain carries TRBV30 and TRBJ1-5, with 8 bases that match TRBD1. The V segment lost 1 base and the J segment 3 bases; nucleotides outside the gene matches: 2. Germline values: CDR1 GTSNPN, CDR2 SVGIG (reference sequence). The CDR3 totals 14 residues. Written as DNA, the CDR3 is TGTGCCTGGAGTGGGACAGGGTTCAATCAGCCCCAGCATTTT. Amino acids: CAWSGTGFNQPQHF.

As for this clone: With a much larger clone just one base away, this may be a read error. Additional DNA sequences in this sample encode the identical CDR3. The rearrangement joins TRBV4-2 to TRBJ2-7, with D possibly TRBD2 on 8 matching bases. The V gene lost 6 bases and the J gene lost 0 bases, with 18 bases spanning the gap. CDR1 and CDR2 from the germline V gene are LGHNA and YNFKEQ. CDR3 length: 16 residues. The CDR3 bases are TGTGCCAGCAGTCCCCACGGGGGGGACAGCTCCTACGAGCAGTACTTC. Residues: CASSPHGGDSSYEQYF.

The V gene is TRBV3-1 (or the pseudogene TRBV3-2), the J gene TRBJ1-2, with D uncertain. The V and J ends lost 0 bases and 4 bases respectively, with 6 bases between them. This CDR3 has 13 amino acids. Germline CDR1 reads LGHDT; CDR2 reads YNNKEL (reference sequence). The CDR3 bases are TGTGCCAGCAGCCAAGAGACATTCTATGGCTACACCTTC. Translation: CASSQETFYGYTF.

V gene TRBV25-1 combines with J gene TRBJ2-5; TRBD1 aligns across 7 bases. The germline V gene encodes CDR1 MGHDK and CDR2 SYGVNS. The junction had 8 bases not matched to a gene; V was cut back by 8 bases and J by 5 bases. The CDR3 sequence is 13 residues long. CDR3: CASRTTGYETQYF. The DNA of the CDR3 is TGTGCCAGCCGGACGACAGGGTATGAGACCCAGTACTTC. The whole variable domain, filled in from reference TRBV25-1 and TRBJ2-5, reads EADIYQTPRYLVIGTGKKITLECSQTMGHDKMYWYQQDPGMELHLIHYSYGVNSTEKGDLSSESTVSRIRTEHFPLTLESARPSHTSQYLCASRTTGYETQYFGPGTRLLVL.

The genes are TRBV9 and TRBJ1-2; 12 bases fit TRBD1. CDR1 SGDLS and CDR2 YYNGEE come from the germline V gene. The CDR3 extends over 14 amino acids. J lost 5 bases, V lost 2 bases, and 1 base had no gene match. The chain's CDR3 is CASSVGQGAYGYTF. CDR3 sequence (DNA): TGTGCCAGCAGCGTGGGACAGGGGGCTTATGGCTACACCTTC.

The chain has TRBV3-1 (or the pseudogene TRBV3-2) and TRBJ1-2, with D uncertain. V dropped 0 bases and J dropped 6 bases, with 8 bases sitting between them. Germline V lookup: CDR1 LGHDT, CDR2 YNNKEL (reference sequence). CDR3 size: 13 residues. CDR3 sequence: CASSQESFDGYTF. CDR3 nucleotides: TGTGCCAGCAGCCAAGAGAGTTTTGATGGCTACACCTTC.

V and J are TRBV12-3 or TRBV12-4 and TRBJ1-1; no clear D. The V end lost 5 bases, the J end lost 8 bases, and 9 bases lay between the germline ends. The CDR3 contains 11 residues. CDR3 in DNA: TGTGCCAGCAGTCGTCTAAGAGAAGCTTTCTTT. Encoded protein: CASSRLREAFF.

The rearrangement joins TRBV19 to TRBJ1-5, with 9 nucleotides matching TRBD1. This CDR3 is built from 16 residues. The ends lost 11 bases at V and 7 bases at J; junction bases unmatched: 18. Germline lookup yields CDR1 LNHDA and CDR2 SQIVND (reference sequence). CDR3 sequence: CASQTHRRQGVQPQHF. DNA for the CDR3: TGTGCCTCTCAAACCCACCGTCGACAGGGGGTCCAGCCCCAGCATTTT.

The J gene is TRBJ2-5, the V gene TRBV4-1, with D possibly TRBD2 on 7 matching bases. The germline V gene encodes CDR1 MGHRA and CDR2 YSYEKL. The CDR3 has 18 amino acids. The V end was cut by 0 bases, the J end by 5 bases, with 22 bases between. The CDR3 DNA reads as TGCGCCAGCAGCCAAGACCTAGGGGGGGGACTCGGGGCGGAGACCCAGTACTTC. It is translated as CASSQDLGGGLGAETQYF.

The chain employs TRBV4-2 and TRBJ2-3, with 15 bases aligning to TRBD2. The V gene's germline CDR1 is LGHNA and CDR2 YNFKEQ. With 3 bases clipped from V and 5 bases from J, the junction kept 15 bases outside the gene matches. The CDR3 has 20 amino acids. The CDR3 nucleotides are TGTGCCAGCAGCCAGGAACCCGGGACTAGCGGGAGGCTTTTGGGAGATACGCAGTATTTT. Amino acids: CASSQEPGTSGRLLGDTQYF.

The gene calls are TRBV30 and TRBJ1-2; the match to TRBD1 covers 9 bases. The trim removed 1 base at V and 7 bases at J, leaving 10 bases unmatched. The CDR3 loop spans 15 amino acids. Germline CDR1 is GTSNPN and CDR2 is SVGIG (reference sequence). DNA of the CDR3: TGTGCCTGGAGTGCCCGGGACAGGGTTCCTGCTGGCTACACCTTC. Residues: CAWSARDRVPAGYTF.